This TCR beta chain was identified during a study of T cells in Graves' hyperthyroidism and ophthalmopathy. Individuals with ophthalmopathy presented a Clinical Activity Score of at least 3, a NOSPECS grade of at least 4 and a duration under 3 months. Diagnostic decisions used clinical symptoms, serum thyroxine and TRAb, thyroid ultrasound and orbital computed tomography. The CDR3 has 16 residues. Germline-derived CDR1 and CDR2 are SEHNR and FQNEAQ (reference sequence). Trimming at V came to 5 bases and at J to 2 bases, leaving 10 bases not matched to a gene. This clonotype turned up a few times. What was amplified from RNA transcripts were TCR beta CDR3 regions. Initially, a first-round RT-PCR of the TCR CDR3 employed the HTBI primer set. TCRdb reprocessed the multiplex PCR reads with MiXCR, giving one entry per CDR3 protein. The repertoire holds 400,000 to 600,000 distinct CDR3 sequences, with about 15% as singletons.

Sequencing was performed on blood. The receptor was isolated from a woman younger than 45 with Graves' ophthalmopathy. The V call is TRBV7-9, the J call TRBJ2-5, with TRBD2 matching 8 bases. CDR3 in amino acids: CASSPSMGLVQETQYF. CDR3 sequence (DNA): TGTGCCAGCAGCCCCTCGATGGGACTAGTACAAGAGACCCAGTACTTC.